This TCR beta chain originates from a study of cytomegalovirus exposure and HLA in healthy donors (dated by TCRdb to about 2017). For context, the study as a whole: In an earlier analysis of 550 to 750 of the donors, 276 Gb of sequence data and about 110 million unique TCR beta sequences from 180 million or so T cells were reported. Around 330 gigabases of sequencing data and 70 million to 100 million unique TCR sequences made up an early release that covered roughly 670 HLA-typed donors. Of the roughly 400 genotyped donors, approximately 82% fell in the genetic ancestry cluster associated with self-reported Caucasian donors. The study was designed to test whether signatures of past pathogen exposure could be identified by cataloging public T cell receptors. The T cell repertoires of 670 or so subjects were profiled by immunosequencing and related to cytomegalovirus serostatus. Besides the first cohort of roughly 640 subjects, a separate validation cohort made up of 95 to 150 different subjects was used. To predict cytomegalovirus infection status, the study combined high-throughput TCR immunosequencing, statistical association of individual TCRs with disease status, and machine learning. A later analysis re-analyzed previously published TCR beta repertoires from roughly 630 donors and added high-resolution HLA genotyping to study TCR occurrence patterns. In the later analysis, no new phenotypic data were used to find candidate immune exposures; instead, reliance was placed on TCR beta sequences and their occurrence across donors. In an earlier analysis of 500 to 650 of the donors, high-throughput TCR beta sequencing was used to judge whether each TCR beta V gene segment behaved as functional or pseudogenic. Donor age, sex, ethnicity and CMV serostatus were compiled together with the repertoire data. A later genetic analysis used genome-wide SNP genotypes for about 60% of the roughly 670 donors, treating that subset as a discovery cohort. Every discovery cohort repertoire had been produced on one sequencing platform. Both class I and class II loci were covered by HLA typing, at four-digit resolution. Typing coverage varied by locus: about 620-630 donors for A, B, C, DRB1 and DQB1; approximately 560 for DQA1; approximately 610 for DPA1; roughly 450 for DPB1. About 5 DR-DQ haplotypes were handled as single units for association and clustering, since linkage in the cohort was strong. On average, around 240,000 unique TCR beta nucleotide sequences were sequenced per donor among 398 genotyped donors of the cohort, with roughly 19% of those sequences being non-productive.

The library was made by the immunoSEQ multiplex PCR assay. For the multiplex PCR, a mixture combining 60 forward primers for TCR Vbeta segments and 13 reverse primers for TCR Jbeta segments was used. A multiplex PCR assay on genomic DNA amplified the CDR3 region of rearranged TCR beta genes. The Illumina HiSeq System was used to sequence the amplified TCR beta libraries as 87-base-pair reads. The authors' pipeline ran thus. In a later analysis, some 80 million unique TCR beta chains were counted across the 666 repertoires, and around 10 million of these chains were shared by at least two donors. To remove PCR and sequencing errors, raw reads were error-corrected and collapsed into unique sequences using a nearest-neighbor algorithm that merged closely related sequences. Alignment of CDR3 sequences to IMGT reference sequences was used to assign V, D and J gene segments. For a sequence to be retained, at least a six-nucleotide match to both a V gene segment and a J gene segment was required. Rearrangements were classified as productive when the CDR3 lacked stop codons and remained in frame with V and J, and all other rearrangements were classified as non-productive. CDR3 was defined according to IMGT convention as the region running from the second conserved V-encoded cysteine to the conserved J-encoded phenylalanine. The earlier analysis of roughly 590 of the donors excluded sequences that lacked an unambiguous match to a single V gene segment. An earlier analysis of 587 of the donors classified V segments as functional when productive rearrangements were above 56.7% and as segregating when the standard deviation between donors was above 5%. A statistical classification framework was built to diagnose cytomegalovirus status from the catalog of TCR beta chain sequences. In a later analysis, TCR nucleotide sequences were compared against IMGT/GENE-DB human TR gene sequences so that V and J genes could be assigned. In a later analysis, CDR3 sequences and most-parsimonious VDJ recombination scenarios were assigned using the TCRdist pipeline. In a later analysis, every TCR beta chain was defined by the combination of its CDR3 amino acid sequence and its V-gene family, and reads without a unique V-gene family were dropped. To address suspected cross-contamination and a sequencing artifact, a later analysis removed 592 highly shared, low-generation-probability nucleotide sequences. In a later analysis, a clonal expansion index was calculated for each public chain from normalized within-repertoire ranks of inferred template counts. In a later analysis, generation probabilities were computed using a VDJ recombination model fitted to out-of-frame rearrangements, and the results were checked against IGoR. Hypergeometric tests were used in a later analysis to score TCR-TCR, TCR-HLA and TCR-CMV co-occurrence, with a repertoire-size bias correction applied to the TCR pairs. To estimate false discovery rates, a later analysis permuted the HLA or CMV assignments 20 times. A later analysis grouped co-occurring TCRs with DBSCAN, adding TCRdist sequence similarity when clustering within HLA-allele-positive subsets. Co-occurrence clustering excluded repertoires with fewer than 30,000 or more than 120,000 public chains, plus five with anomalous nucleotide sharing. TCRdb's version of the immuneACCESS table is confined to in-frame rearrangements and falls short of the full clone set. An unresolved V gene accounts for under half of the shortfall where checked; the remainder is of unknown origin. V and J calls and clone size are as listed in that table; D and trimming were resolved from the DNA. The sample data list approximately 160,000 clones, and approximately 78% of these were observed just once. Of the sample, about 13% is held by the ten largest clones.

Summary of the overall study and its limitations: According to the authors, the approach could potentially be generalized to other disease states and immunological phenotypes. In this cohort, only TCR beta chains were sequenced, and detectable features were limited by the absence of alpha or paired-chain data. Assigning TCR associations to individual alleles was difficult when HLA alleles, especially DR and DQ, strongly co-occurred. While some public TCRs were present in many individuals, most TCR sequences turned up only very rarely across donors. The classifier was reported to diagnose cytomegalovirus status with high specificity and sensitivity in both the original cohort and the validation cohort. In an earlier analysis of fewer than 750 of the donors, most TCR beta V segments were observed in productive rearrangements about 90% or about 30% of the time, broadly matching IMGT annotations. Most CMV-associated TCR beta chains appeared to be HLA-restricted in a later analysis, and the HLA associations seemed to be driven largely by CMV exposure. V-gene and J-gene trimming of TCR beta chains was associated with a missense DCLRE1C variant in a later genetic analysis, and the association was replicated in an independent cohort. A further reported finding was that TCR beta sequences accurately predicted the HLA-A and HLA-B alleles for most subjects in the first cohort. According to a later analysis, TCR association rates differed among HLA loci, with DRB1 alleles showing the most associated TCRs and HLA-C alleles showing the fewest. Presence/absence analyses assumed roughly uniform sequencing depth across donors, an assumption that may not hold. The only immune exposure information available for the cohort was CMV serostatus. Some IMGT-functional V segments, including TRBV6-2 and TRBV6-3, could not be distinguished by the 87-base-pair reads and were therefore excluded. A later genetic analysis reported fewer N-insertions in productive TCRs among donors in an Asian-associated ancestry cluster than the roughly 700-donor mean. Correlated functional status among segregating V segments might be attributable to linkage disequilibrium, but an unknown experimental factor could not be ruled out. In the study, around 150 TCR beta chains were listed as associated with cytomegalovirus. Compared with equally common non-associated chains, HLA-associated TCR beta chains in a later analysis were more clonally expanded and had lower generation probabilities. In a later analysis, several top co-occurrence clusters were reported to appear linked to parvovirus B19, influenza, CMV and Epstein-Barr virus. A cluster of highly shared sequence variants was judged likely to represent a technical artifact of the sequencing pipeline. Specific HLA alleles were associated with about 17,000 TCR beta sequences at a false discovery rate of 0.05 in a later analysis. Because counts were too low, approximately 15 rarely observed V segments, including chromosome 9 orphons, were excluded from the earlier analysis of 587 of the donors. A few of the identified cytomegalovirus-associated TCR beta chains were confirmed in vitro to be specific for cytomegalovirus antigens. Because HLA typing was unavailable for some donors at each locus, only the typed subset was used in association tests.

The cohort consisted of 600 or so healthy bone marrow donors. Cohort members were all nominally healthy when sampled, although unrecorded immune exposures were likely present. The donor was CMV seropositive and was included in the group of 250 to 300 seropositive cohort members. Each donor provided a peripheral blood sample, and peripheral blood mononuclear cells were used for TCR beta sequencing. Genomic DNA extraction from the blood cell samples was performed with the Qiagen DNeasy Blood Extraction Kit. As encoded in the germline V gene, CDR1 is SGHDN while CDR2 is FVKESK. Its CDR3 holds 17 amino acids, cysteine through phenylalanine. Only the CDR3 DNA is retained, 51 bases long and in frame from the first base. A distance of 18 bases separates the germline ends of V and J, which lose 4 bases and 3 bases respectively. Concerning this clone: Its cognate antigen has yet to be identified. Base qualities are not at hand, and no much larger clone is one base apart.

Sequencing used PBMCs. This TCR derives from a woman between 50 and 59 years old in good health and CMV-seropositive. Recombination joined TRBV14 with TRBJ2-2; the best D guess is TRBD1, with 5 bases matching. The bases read TGTGCCAGCAGCCCTGATTGGACATCTCGGGACACCGGGGAGCTGTTTTTT. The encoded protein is CASSPDWTSRDTGELFF.